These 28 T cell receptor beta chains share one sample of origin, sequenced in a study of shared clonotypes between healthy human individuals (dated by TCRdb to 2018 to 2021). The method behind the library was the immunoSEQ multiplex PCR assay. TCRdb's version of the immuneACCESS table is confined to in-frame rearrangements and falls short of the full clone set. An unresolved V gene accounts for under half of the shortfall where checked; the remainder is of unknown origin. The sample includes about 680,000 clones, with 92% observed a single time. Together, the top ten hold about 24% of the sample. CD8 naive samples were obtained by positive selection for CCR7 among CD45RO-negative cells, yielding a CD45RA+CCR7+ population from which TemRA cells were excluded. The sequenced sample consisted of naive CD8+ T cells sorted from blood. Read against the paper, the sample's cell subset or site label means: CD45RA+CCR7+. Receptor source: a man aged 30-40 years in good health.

CDR3 sequence reads: CASSFSGNYEQYF. CDR3 coding DNA: TGTGCCAGCAGTTTTTCCGGGAACTACGAGCAGTACTTC. This chain uses TRBV27 with TRBJ2-7, with a possible D match to TRBD2 (5 bases). CDR1 and CDR2 from the germline V gene are MNHEY and SMNVEV (reference sequence). The CDR3 loop spans 13 amino acids. The ends were cut back, 3 bases at V and 3 bases at J, with 9 bases in the middle.

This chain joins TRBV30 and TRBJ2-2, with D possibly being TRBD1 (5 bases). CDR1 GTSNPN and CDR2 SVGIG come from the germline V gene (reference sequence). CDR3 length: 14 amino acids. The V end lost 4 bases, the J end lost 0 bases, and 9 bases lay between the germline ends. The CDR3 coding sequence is TGTGCCTGGAAGGCGGACACGAACACCGGGGAGCTGTTTTTT. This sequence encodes CAWKADTNTGELFF.

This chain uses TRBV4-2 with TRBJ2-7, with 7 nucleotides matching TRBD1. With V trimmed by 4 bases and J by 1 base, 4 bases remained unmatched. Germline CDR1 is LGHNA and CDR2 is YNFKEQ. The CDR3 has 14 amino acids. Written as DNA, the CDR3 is TGTGCCAGCAGCCCACTACAGGGGTCCTACGAGCAGTACTTC. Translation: CASSPLQGSYEQYF.

Written as DNA, the CDR3 is TGTGCCAGCAGTCTCGGGGCGCCGAGCTCCTACAATGAGCAGTTCTTC. The encoded protein is CASSLGAPSSYNEQFF. The genes are TRBV27 and TRBJ2-1; D is possibly TRBD1 or TRBD2 (5 bases each). This CDR3 is 16 amino acids long. The ends were cut back, 5 bases at V and 0 bases at J, with 14 bases in the middle. The germline gives CDR1 MNHEY, CDR2 SMNVEV (reference sequence).

CDR3 nucleotides: TGTGCCAGCAGCCAACAGGGGGGTGAAGAAAAACTGTTTTTT. This gives the protein CASSQQGGEEKLFF. The chain recombines TRBV5-4 with TRBJ1-4, with 8 bases matching TRBD1. From germline, CDR1 is SGHNT and CDR2 YYREEE (reference sequence). After removal of 4 bases from V and 8 bases from J, the junction contained 7 bases not matched to a gene. The CDR3 is made up of 14 amino acids.

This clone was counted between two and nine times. The CDR3 nucleotides are TGTGCCAGCAGCGACTGGGGGGCCGTAGGAGATACGCAGTATTTT. Translated: CASSDWGAVGDTQYF. The V call is TRBV9, the J call TRBJ2-3, with D possibly being TRBD1 or TRBD2 (6 bases each). The germline CDR1 and CDR2 sequences are SGDLS and YYNGEE. V was shortened by 3 bases and J by 5 bases, with 16 bases between the two germline ends. The CDR3 is made up of 15 amino acids.

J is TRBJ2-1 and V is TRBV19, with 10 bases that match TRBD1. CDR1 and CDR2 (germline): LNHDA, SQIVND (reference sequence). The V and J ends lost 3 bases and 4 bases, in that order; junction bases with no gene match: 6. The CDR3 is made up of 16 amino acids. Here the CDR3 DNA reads TGTGCCAGTAGTATCCCGGGACAGGGGATTTACAATGAGCAGTTCTTC. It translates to CASSIPGQGIYNEQFF.

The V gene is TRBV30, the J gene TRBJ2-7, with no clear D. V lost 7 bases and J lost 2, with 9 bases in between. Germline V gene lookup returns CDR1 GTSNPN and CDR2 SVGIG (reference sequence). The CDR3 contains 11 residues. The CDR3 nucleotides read TGTGCCTTAACAGTAGCCTACGAGCAGTACTTC. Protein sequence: CALTVAYEQYF.

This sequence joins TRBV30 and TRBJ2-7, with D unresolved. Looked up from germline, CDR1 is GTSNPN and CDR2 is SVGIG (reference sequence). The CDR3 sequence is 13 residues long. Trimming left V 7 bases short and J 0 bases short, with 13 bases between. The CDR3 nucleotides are TGTGCCTCGGCCCCTGTTACCTCCTACGAGCAGTACTTC. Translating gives CASAPVTSYEQYF.

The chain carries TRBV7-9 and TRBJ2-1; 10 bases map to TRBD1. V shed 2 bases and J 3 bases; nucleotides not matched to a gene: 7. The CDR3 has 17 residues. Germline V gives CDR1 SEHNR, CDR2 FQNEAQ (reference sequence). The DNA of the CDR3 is TGTGCCAGCAGCTTATACCCCCGGGACAGGGGCTACAATGAGCAGTTCTTC. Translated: CASSLYPRDRGYNEQFF.

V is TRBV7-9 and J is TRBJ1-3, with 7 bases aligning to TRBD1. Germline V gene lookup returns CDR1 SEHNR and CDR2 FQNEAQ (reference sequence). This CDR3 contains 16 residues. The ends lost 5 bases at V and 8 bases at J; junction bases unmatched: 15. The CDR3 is CASSEPGAGGIYTIYF. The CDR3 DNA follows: TGTGCCAGCAGCGAACCCGGAGCAGGGGGTATATACACCATATATTTT.

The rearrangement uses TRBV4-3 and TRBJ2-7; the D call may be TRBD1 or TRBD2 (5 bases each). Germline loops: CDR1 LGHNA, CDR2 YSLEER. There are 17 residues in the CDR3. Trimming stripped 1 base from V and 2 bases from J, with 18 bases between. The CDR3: CASSQGGSSSGPYEQYF. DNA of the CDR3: TGCGCCAGCAGCCAAGGTGGGTCTAGCTCAGGGCCCTACGAGCAGTACTTC.

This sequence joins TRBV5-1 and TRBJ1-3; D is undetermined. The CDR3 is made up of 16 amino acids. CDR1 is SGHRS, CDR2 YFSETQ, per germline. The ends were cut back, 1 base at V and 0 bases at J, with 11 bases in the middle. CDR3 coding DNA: TGCGCCAGCAGCTTGTTCTTGGGGAGCTCTGGAAACACCATATATTTT. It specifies CASSLFLGSSGNTIYF.

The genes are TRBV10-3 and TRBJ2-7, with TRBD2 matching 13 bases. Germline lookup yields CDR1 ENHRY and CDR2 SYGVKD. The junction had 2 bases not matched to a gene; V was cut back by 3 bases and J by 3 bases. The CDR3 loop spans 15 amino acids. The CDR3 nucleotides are TGTGCCATCAGTGAACGGACTAGCGGGAGCTACGAGCAGTACTTC. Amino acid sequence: CAISERTSGSYEQYF.

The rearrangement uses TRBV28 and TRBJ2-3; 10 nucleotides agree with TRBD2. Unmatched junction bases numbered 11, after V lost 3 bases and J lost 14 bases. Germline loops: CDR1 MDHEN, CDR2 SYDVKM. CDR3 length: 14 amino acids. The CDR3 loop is CASSLVLAGSKWYF. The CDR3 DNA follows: TGTGCCAGCAGTTTGGTACTAGCGGGATCCAAATGGTATTTT.

The CDR3 coding sequence is TGCGCCAGCAGCCAATTCCAGCGGGAAAACAATGAGCAGTTCTTC. Translating gives CASSQFQRENNEQFF. The chain carries TRBV4-1 and TRBJ2-1, with 7 bases fitting TRBD2. Trimming took 2 bases from V and 5 from J; bases not matched to a gene: 6. The V gene's germline CDR1 is MGHRA and CDR2 YSYEKL. CDR3 length: 15 amino acids.

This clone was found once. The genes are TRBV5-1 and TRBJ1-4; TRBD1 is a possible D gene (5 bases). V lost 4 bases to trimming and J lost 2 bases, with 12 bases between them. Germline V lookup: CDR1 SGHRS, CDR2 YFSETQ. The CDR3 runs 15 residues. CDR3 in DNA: TGCGCCAGCAGCGGAATGGGACCGACTAATGAAAAACTGTTTTTT. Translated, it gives CASSGMGPTNEKLFF.

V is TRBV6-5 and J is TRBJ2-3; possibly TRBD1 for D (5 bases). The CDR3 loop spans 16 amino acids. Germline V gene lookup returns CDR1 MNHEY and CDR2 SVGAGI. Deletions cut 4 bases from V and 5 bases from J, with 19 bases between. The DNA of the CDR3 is TGTGCCAGCAGTTTAATTCAGGGATGGTCCGGAGATACGCAGTATTTT. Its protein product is CASSLIQGWSGDTQYF.

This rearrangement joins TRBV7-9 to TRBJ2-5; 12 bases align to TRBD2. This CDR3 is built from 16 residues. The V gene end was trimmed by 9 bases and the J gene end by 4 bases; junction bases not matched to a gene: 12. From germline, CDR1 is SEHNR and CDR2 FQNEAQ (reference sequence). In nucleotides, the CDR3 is TGTGCCAGTAAACCCTCCCCTAGCGGGAGGGGAGAGACCCAGTACTTC. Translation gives CASKPSPSGRGETQYF.

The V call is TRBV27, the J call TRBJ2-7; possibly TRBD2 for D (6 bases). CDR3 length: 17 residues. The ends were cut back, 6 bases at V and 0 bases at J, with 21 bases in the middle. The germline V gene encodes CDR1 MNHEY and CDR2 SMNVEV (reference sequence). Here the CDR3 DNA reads TGTGCCAGCAGCCGCGACTCGGGACTCTACAGCTCCTACGAGCAGTACTTC. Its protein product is CASSRDSGLYSSYEQYF.

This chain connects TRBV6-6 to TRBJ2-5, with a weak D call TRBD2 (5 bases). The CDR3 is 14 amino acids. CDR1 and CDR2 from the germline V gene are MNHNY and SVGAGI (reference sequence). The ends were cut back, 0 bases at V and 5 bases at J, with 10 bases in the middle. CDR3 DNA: TGTGCCAGCAGTTACTCGACCCTAGCCGAGACCCAGTACTTC. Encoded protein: CASSYSTLAETQYF.

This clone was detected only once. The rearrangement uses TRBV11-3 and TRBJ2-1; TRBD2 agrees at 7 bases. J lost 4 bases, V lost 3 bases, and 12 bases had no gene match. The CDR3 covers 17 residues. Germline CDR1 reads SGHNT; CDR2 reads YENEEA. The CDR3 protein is CASSFESGLGTYNEQFF. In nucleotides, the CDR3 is TGTGCCAGCAGCTTCGAATCAGGACTAGGAACTTACAATGAGCAGTTCTTC.

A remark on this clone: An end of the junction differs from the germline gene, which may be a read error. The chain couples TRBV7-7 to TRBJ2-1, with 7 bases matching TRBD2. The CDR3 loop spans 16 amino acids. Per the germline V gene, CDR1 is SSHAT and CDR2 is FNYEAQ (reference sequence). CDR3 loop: CASSLYGGSDYNEQFF. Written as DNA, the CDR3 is TGTGCTAGCAGCTTATATGGCGGGAGTGATTACAATGAGCAGTTCTTC.

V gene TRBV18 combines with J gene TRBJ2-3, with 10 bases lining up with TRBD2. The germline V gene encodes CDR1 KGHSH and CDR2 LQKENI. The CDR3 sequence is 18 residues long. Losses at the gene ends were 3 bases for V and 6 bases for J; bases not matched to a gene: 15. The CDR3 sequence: CASSPLLLAGEDRDTQYF. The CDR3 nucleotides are TGTGCCAGCTCACCCCTCTTGCTAGCGGGAGAAGATCGGGATACGCAGTATTTT.

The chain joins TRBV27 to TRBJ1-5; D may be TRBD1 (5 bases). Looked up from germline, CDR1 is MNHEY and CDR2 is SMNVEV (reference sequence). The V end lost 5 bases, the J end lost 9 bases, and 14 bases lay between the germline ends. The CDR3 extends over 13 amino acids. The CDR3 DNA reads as TGTGCCAGCAGTCCGTCGGGACTTTCGCCCCAGCATTTT. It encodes CASSPSGLSPQHF.

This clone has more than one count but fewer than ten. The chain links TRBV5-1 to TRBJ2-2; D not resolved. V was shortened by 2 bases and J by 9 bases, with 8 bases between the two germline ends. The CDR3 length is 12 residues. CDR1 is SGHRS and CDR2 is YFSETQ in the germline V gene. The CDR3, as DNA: TGCGCCAGCAGCTTAGAGCCTCGGGAGCTGTTTTTT. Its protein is CASSLEPRELFF.

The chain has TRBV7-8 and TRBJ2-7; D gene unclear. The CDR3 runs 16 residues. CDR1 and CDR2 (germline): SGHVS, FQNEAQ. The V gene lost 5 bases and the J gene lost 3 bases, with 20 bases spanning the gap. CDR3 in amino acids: CASSHPIEGPGYEQYF. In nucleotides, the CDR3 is TGTGCCAGCAGCCACCCCATAGAAGGGCCAGGCTACGAGCAGTACTTC.

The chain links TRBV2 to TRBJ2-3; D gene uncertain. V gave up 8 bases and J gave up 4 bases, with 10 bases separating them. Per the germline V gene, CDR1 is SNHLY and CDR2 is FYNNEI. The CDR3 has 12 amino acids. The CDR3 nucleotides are TGTGCCAGCCCCCGGGCAGCAGATACGCAGTATTTT. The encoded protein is CASPRAADTQYF.